These 9 T cell receptor beta chains were sequenced from one sample in a study of T cell clonality in common variable immunodeficiency. Assay: immunoSEQ multiplex PCR; the TCRdb copy retains only in-frame clones and omits some. The sample shows under 50,000 clones, none of them appearing just once. The sequencing input was peripheral blood mononuclear cells. The receptors were gathered from a person aged 18 to 70 in good health.

A few counts support this clone. At one boundary the junction diverges from the germline segment, which might be a read error. Read sequence stops 3 residues before the CDR3 end, and the germline J gene provides the missing end. This rearrangement joins TRBV19 to TRBJ1-1; TRBD1 is a possible D gene (5 bases). This CDR3 is 14 amino acids long. Germline CDR1 is LNHDA and CDR2 is SQIVND (reference sequence). The CDR3 bases that were read are TGTGCCGGTAGTATAGATGGGCGCGCAGGGGAA. Translated: CAGSIDGRAGE. The CDR3 as a whole reads CAGSIDGRAGEAFF.

At least ten counts were recorded for this clone. The observed sequence ends 3 residues before the CDR3 terminus, with the missing tail filled in from the germline J gene. The chain is built from TRBV20-1 and TRBJ2-2; 9 bases line up with TRBD1. Germline CDR1 is DFQATT and CDR2 is SNEGSKA (reference sequence). This CDR3 is 16 amino acids long. This CDR3 reads CSAQLGRRTGDEKLFF. CDR3 DNA, as far as it was read: TGCAGTGCACAGCTGGGTCGGAGGACAGGGGATGAAAAG.

This clone has a count of ten or more. From the germline J gene comes the end of the CDR3, since the read stops 3 residues before it. V usage is TRBV5-1 and J usage is TRBJ1-1, with 8 bases that match TRBD1. Germline CDR1 is SGHRS and CDR2 is YFSETQ. J gave up 4 bases and V 0 bases, and 2 bases lay outside the gene matches. The CDR3 length is 14 residues. Partial CDR3 DNA: TGCGCCAGCAGCTTGGGACAGGGGAGCACTGAA. It translates to CASSLGQGSTE. The complete CDR3 sequence is CASSLGQGSTEAFF.

As to this clone: The read comes to an end 3 residues before the CDR3 does, leaving the germline J gene to fill in the end. The chain is built from TRBV11-1 and TRBJ2-1; 12 bases fit TRBD2. V trimming: 4 bases; J trimming: 7 bases; junction bases outside the gene matches: 5. This CDR3 is built from 15 residues. Germline V gene lookup returns CDR1 SGHAT and CDR2 FQDESV (reference sequence). This CDR3 is CASSSLAGGPNEQFF. CDR3 DNA (partial): TGTGCCAGCAGCTCGCTAGCGGGAGGGCCGAATGAG.

Ten or more counts support this clone. From the germline J gene comes the end of the CDR3, since the read stops 3 residues before it. The genes are TRBV5-8 and TRBJ1-1, with a possible D match to TRBD1 (6 bases). V dropped 0 bases and J dropped 0 bases, with 9 bases sitting between them. Germline V gene lookup returns CDR1 SGHTS and CDR2 YDEGEE. The CDR3 consists of 15 residues. The sequenced part of the CDR3 DNA is TGTGCCAGCAGCTTGGAGGACAGAGTGAACACTGAA. This encodes CASSLEDRVNTE. The CDR3 as a whole reads CASSLEDRVNTEAFF.

This clone was counted between two and nine times. At one end the junction does not follow the germline gene, possibly because of a read error. The sample holds other DNA sequences that translate to the same CDR3. CDR3 protein: CASSQRDRGNTIYF. CDR3 DNA, as far as it was read: TGTGCCAGCAGCCAAAGGGACAGGGGAAACACG. The J gene is TRBJ1-3, the V gene TRBV7-2; 10 bases map to TRBD1. The DNA ends 3 residues before the CDR3 does, and the rest of the CDR3 is filled in from the germline J gene. The V gene's germline CDR1 is SGHTA and CDR2 FQGNSA. The CDR3 consists of 14 residues.

Ten or more counts support this clone. The read terminates 3 residues before the CDR3 end, so the remaining end is supplied by the germline J gene. This chain connects TRBV2 to TRBJ1-2, with 7 bases fitting TRBD1. Per germline, CDR1 SNHLY and CDR2 FYNNEI. CDR3 length equals 14 residues. Unmatched junction bases numbered 13, after V lost 8 bases and J lost 7 bases. The DNA read from the CDR3 is TGTGCCAGCGCAGGGTTAACAGGGGCGGGTGGC. This gives the protein CASAGLTGAGG. The whole CDR3 is CASAGLTGAGGYTF.

This clone was observed many times. The read terminates 3 residues before the CDR3 end, so the remaining end is supplied by the germline J gene. V usage is TRBV20-1 and J usage is TRBJ1-5; tentatively, D is TRBD1 (6 bases). Trimming took 2 bases from V and 1 from J, leaving 18 bases between them. The germline V gene encodes CDR1 DFQATT and CDR2 SNEGSKA (reference sequence). The CDR3 sequence is 17 residues long. This CDR3 is CSARRRGAGMSNQPQHF. The CDR3 DNA, read in part, is TGCAGTGCTAGACGACGGGGGGCAGGGATGAGCAATCAGCCC.

In this sample, this clone is medium-sized. The CDR3 end is not reached by the read, which stops 3 residues before it; the germline J gene fills it in. The chain recombines TRBV7-3 with TRBJ2-3; the match to TRBD2 covers 9 bases. Trimming at V came to 1 base and at J to 1 base, leaving 0 bases not matched to a gene. CDR3 length: 15 residues. The germline V gene encodes CDR1 SGHTA and CDR2 FQGTGA. The CDR3 reads CASSLIAGGTDTQYF. Partial CDR3 DNA: TGTGCCAGCAGCTTAATAGCGGGAGGCACAGATACG.